A selection of T cell receptor beta chains follows, all from one sample in a study of blood T cell repertoires in COVID-19. Libraries were prepared by immunoSEQ multiplex PCR; TCRdb keeps only in-frame clonotypes and omits some of them. The profile shows some 200,000 clones, roughly 79% of them singletons. Sequencing used peripheral blood. These receptor sequences come from a human donor with acute or convalescent COVID-19. The donor label of this sample is uncertain. CDR3s include the opening cysteine and the closing phenylalanine or tryptophan. D genes are given only for firm matches. Expanded clones are given a class, and other clones once, few, many or no size at all.

d_call: TRBD1
clone_size: .
j_call: TRBJ1-6
v_call: TRBV19
cdr3_nt: TGTGCCAGTACTCCGACAGGGGGTGACTCTTCGGGCCTCCACTTT
cdr3_aa: CASTPTGGDSSGLHF

d_call: .
clone_size: .
j_call: TRBJ1-2
v_call: TRBV27
cdr3_nt: TGTGCCAGCAGTTTTGGGGGCGGTGGGACTAACTATGGCTACACCTTC
cdr3_aa: CASSFGGGGTNYGYTF

d_call: TRBD1
clone_size: .
j_call: TRBJ1-5
v_call: TRBV15
cdr3_nt: TGTGCCACCAGCAGAGACGCCGGGACAGATAGCAATCAGCCCCAGCATTTT
cdr3_aa: CATSRDAGTDSNQPQHF

d_call: .
clone_size: once
j_call: TRBJ1-5
v_call: TRBV2
cdr3_nt: TGTGCCAGCAGGGAATCGCCGCTAGATCAGCCCCAGCATTTT
cdr3_aa: CASRESPLDQPQHF

d_call: TRBD1
clone_size: .
j_call: TRBJ2-2
v_call: TRBV7-2
cdr3_nt: TGTGCCAGCAGCTCCCGGACAGGGCAAGATACCGGGGAGCTGTTTTTT
cdr3_aa: CASSSRTGQDTGELFF

d_call: .
clone_size: .
j_call: TRBJ2-3
v_call: TRBV19
cdr3_nt: TGTGCCAGTAGTTTGGGCCCTCTTCCCGGAGATACGCAGTATTTT
cdr3_aa: CASSLGPLPGDTQYF

d_call: TRBD1
clone_size: .
j_call: TRBJ1-1
v_call: TRBV19
cdr3_nt: TGTGCCAGTAGAACAGGGGGGAACACTGAAGCTTTCTTT
cdr3_aa: CASRTGGNTEAFF

d_call: .
clone_size: once
j_call: TRBJ1-1
v_call: TRBV6-5
cdr3_nt: TGTGCCAGCAGTTCAGGGGACCGGAACACTGAAGCTTTCTTT
cdr3_aa: CASSSGDRNTEAFF

d_call: .
clone_size: .
j_call: TRBJ2-7
v_call: TRBV12-5
cdr3_nt: TGTGCTAGTGGTTTTGGCGGGACCGAGCAGTACTTC
cdr3_aa: CASGFGGTEQYF

d_call: .
clone_size: .
j_call: TRBJ2-7
v_call: TRBV5-1
cdr3_nt: TGCGCCAGCCGCAGCGAGGGAAGAGAGCAGTACTTC
cdr3_aa: CASRSEGREQYF

d_call: .
clone_size: .
j_call: TRBJ2-7
v_call: TRBV27
cdr3_nt: TGTGCCAGCAGTTTAACCCGGGTTTCCTACGAGCAGTACTTC
cdr3_aa: CASSLTRVSYEQYF

d_call: .
clone_size: few
j_call: TRBJ1-4
v_call: TRBV2
cdr3_nt: TGTGCCAGCAGCAGTGAAAAACTGTTTTTT
cdr3_aa: CASSSEKLFF

d_call: .
clone_size: .
j_call: TRBJ2-3
v_call: TRBV7-3
cdr3_nt: TGTGCCAGCAGCTTTATAAACACAGATACGCAGTATTTT
cdr3_aa: CASSFINTDTQYF

d_call: TRBD1
clone_size: .
j_call: TRBJ1-6
v_call: TRBV9
cdr3_nt: TGTGCCAGCAGCCCGGACAGGGTTGTCAATTCACCCCTCCACTTT
cdr3_aa: CASSPDRVVNSPLHF

d_call: .
clone_size: .
j_call: TRBJ2-2
v_call: TRBV11-3
cdr3_nt: TGTGCCAGCAGCCTGGACTGGACCGGGGAGCTGTTTTTT
cdr3_aa: CASSLDWTGELFF

d_call: .
clone_size: .
j_call: TRBJ2-7
v_call: TRBV7-2
cdr3_nt: TGTGCCAGCAGTTTAGACAACTACGAGCAGTACTTC
cdr3_aa: CASSLDNYEQYF

d_call: .
clone_size: .
j_call: TRBJ1-2
v_call: TRBV19
cdr3_nt: TGTGCCAGTAGAAAGGTTTTGGACTCCTTGGAGGGCTACACCTTC
cdr3_aa: CASRKVLDSLEGYTF

d_call: TRBD2
clone_size: .
j_call: TRBJ2-7
v_call: TRBV4-1
cdr3_nt: TGCGCCAGCAGCCAAAGCTCGGGAGGGCGAAATTTCTACGAGCAGTACTTC
cdr3_aa: CASSQSSGGRNFYEQYF

d_call: TRBD1
clone_size: .
j_call: TRBJ1-2
v_call: TRBV7-8
cdr3_nt: TGTGCCAGCAGTTTCCCCCCGGGACAGTCACACGGCTACACCTTC
cdr3_aa: CASSFPPGQSHGYTF

d_call: .
clone_size: .
j_call: TRBJ1-5
v_call: TRBV19
cdr3_nt: TGTGCCAGTAGAAGTCTGGCAGTCAATCAGCCCCAGCATTTT
cdr3_aa: CASRSLAVNQPQHF

d_call: .
clone_size: .
j_call: TRBJ2-1
v_call: TRBV14
cdr3_nt: TGTGCCAGCAGCCTCTTCCGTGAGCAGTTCTTC
cdr3_aa: CASSLFREQFF

d_call: .
clone_size: .
j_call: TRBJ1-5
v_call: TRBV6-5
cdr3_nt: TGTGCCAGCAGTTTCGGAGGGATGGGCAATCAGCCCCAGCATTTT
cdr3_aa: CASSFGGMGNQPQHF

d_call: .
clone_size: .
j_call: TRBJ2-3
v_call: TRBV6-5
cdr3_nt: TGTGCCAGCACCAAGGGGGGGGGAGGTCCAGATACGCAGTATTTT
cdr3_aa: CASTKGGGGPDTQYF

d_call: TRBD1
clone_size: .
j_call: TRBJ1-2
v_call: TRBV30
cdr3_nt: TGTGCCTGGACGGGACAGCTCTATGGCTACACCTTC
cdr3_aa: CAWTGQLYGYTF

d_call: .
clone_size: .
j_call: TRBJ2-1
v_call: TRBV3-1/TRBV3-2
cdr3_nt: TGTGCCAGCAGCCAAGCCCCACAGGGCACCCGGTTCTTC
cdr3_aa: CASSQAPQGTRFF

d_call: TRBD1
clone_size: once
j_call: TRBJ2-6
v_call: TRBV27
cdr3_nt: TGTGCCAGCAGTTTTGAGGGGGCTCTCTCTGGGGCCAACGTCCTGACTTTC
cdr3_aa: CASSFEGALSGANVLTF

d_call: TRBD1
clone_size: few
j_call: TRBJ2-7
v_call: TRBV5-5
cdr3_nt: TGTGCCAGCAGCTTGGGACAGGGGATCCACGAGCAGTACTTC
cdr3_aa: CASSLGQGIHEQYF

d_call: .
clone_size: .
j_call: TRBJ2-4
v_call: TRBV19
cdr3_nt: TGTGCCAGTAGTATCGCCGGGACATTAGCCAAAAACATTCAGTACTTC
cdr3_aa: CASSIAGTLAKNIQYF

d_call: .
clone_size: .
j_call: TRBJ2-7
v_call: TRBV27
cdr3_nt: TGTGCCAGCAGTTTAAGGGGGACTACGTTGGCCGAGCAGTACTTC
cdr3_aa: CASSLRGTTLAEQYF